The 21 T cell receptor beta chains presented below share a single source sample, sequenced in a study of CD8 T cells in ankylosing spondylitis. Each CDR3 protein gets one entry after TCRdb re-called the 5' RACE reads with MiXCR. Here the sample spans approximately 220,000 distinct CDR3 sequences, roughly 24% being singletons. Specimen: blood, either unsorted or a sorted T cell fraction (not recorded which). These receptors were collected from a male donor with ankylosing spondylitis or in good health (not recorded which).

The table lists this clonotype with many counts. CDR3 bases: TGTGCCAGCAGCCTAAATCCTGGCGGGGGAGAAGGCTACACCTTC. Encoded protein: CASSLNPGGGEGYTF. The genes are TRBV3-1 and TRBJ1-2; D perhaps matches TRBD1 (5 bases). Germline CDR1 is LGHDT and CDR2 is YNNKEL (reference sequence). The CDR3 is 15 amino acids. The V end lost 4 bases, the J end lost 8 bases, and 20 bases lay between the germline ends.

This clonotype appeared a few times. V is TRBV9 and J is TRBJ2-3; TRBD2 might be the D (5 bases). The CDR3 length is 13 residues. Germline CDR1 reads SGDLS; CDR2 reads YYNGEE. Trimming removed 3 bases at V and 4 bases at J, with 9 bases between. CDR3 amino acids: CASSAQLADTQYF. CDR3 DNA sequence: TGTGCCAGCAGCGCCCAACTAGCAGATACGCAGTATTTT.

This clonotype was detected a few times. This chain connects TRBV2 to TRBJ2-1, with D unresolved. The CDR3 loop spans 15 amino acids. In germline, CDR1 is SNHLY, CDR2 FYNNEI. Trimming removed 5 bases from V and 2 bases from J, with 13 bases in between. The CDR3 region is CASSPMKGAYNEQFF. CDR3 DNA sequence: TGTGCCAGCAGTCCAATGAAGGGCGCCTACAATGAGCAGTTCTTC.

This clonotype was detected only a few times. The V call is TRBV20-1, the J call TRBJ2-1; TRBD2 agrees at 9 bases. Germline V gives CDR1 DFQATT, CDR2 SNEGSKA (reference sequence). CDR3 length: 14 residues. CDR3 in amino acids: CGVKVAGVNNEQFF. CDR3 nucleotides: TGCGGGGTGAAGGTAGCGGGAGTTAATAATGAGCAGTTCTTC.

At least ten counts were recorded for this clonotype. Here the CDR3 DNA reads TGTGCCAGCAGCCCGCGGGACAGGGGGTTCGAGACCCAGTACTTC. This codes for CASSPRDRGFETQYF. The rearrangement uses TRBV5-5 and TRBJ2-5; 11 bases map to TRBD1. The V gene end was trimmed by 4 bases and the J gene end by 5 bases; junction bases not matched to a gene: 7. Germline V gives CDR1 SGHKS, CDR2 YYEKEE (reference sequence). This CDR3 spans 15 amino acids.

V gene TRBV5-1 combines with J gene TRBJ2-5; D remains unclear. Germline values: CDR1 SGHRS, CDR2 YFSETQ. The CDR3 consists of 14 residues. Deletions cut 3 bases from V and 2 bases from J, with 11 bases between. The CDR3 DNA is TGCGCCAGCAGCTACCAAGAGCCTCAAGAGACCCAGTACTTC. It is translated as CASSYQEPQETQYF.

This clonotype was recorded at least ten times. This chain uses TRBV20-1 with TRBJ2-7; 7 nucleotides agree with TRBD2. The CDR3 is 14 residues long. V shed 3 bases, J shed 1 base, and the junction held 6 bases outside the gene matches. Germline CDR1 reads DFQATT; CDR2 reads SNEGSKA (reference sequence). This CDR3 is CSASPSGLSYEQYF. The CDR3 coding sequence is TGCAGTGCTAGCCCTAGCGGTCTATCCTACGAGCAGTACTTC.

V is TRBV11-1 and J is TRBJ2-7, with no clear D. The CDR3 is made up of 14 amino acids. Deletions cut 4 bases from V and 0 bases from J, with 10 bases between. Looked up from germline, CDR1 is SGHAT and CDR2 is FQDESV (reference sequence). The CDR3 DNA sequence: TGTGCCAGCAGCTCGGAAGGGTACTCCTACGAGCAGTACTTC. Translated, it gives CASSSEGYSYEQYF.

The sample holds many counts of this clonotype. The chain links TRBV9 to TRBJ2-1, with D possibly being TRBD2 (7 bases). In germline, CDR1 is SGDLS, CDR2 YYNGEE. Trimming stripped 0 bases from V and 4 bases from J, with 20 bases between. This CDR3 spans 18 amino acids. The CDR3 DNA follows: TGTGCCAGCAGCGTAGGTTTGGTGGGCAGGGGAGGGTACAATGAGCAGTTCTTC. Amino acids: CASSVGLVGRGGYNEQFF.

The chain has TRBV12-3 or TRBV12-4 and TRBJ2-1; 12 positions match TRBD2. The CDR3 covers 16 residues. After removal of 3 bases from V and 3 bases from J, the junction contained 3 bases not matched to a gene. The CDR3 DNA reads TGTGCCAGCAGTTTGTCGACTAGCGGGGGCTACAATGAGCAGTTCTTC. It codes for CASSLSTSGGYNEQFF.

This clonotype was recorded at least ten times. The CDR3 here is CASSPRQENTEAFF. CDR3 coding DNA: TGTGCCAGCTCACCAAGACAGGAGAACACTGAAGCTTTCTTT. The chain combines TRBV18 with TRBJ1-1, with a possible D match to TRBD1 (6 bases). CDR3 length: 14 amino acids. Between the trimmed V and J ends, which lost 2 bases and 1 base, there was a span of 8 bases. Germline CDR1 is KGHSH and CDR2 is LQKENI.

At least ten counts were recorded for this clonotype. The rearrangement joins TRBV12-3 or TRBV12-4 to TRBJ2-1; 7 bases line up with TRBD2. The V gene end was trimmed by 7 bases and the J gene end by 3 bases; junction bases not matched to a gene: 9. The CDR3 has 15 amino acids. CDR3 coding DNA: TGTGCCAGCAATGGGGAGGGACGCGACTACAATGAGCAGTTCTTC. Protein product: CASNGEGRDYNEQFF.

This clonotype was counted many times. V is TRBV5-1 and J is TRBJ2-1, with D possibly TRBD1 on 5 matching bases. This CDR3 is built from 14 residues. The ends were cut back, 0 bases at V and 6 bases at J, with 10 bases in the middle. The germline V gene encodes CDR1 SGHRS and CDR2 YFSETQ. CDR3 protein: CASSLARASNEQFF. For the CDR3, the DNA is TGCGCCAGCAGCTTGGCCAGGGCTTCCAATGAGCAGTTCTTC. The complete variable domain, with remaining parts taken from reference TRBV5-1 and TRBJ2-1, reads KAGVTQTPRYLIKTRGQQVTLSCSPISGHRSVSWYQQTPGQGLQFLFEYFSETQRNKGNFPGRFSGRQFSNSRSEMNVSTLELGDSALYLCASSLARASNEQFFGPGTRLTVL.

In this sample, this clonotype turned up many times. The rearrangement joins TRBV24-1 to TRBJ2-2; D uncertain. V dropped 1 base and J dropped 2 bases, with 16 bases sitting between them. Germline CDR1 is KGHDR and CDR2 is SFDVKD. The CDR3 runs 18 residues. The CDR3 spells CATSDLPPPGQNTGELFF. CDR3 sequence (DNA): TGTGCCACCAGTGATTTACCACCACCAGGTCAAAACACCGGGGAGCTGTTTTTT.

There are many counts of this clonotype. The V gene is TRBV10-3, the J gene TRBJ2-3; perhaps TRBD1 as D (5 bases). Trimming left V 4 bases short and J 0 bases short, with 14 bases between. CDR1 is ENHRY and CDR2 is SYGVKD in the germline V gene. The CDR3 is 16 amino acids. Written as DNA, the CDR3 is TGTGCCATCAGTGGGACAACAAGTACCAGCACAGATACGCAGTATTTT. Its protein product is CAISGTTSTSTDTQYF.

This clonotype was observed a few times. The CDR3 region has the DNA TGTGCCAGCAGCTTAAGAGGACAGGACTTGAAAGAGACCCAGTACTTC. Protein product: CASSLRGQDLKETQYF. The chain uses TRBV7-3 and TRBJ2-5, with 7 bases lining up with TRBD1. Germline V gives CDR1 SGHTA, CDR2 FQGTGA. The V and J ends lost 1 base and 3 bases, in that order; junction bases with no gene match: 8. The CDR3 is made up of 16 amino acids.

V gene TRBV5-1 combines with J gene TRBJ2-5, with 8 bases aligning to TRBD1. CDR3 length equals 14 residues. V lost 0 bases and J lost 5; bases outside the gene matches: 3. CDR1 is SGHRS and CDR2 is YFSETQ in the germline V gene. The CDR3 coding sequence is TGCGCCAGCAGCTTGGATAGGACAGGGGAGACCCAGTACTTC. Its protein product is CASSLDRTGETQYF. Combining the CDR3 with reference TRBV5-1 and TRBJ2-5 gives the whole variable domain KAGVTQTPRYLIKTRGQQVTLSCSPISGHRSVSWYQQTPGQGLQFLFEYFSETQRNKGNFPGRFSGRQFSNSRSEMNVSTLELGDSALYLCASSLDRTGETQYFGPGTRLLVL.

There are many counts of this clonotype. CDR3 sequence reads: CASAGGGAPKAGELFF. CDR3 bases: TGTGCCAGCGCTGGGGGGGGGGCCCCCAAAGCCGGGGAGCTGTTTTTT. The chain couples TRBV5-4 to TRBJ2-2; maybe TRBD2 (7 bases). Deletions cut 7 bases from V and 6 bases from J, with 22 bases between. Germline lookup yields CDR1 SGHNT and CDR2 YYREEE (reference sequence). The CDR3 runs 16 residues.

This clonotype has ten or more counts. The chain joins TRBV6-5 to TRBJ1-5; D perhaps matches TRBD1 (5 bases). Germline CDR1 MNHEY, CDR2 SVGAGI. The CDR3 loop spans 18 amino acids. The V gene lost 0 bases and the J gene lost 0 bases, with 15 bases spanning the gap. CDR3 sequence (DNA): TGTGCCAGCAGTTACTCGAGGTCGGGGCAGAATAGCAATCAGCCCCAGCATTTT. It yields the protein CASSYSRSGQNSNQPQHF.

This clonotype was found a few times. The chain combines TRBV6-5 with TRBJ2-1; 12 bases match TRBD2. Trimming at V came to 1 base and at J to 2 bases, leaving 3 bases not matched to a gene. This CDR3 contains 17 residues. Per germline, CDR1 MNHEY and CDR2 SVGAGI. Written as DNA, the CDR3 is TGTGCCAGCAGTTACTTACGGACTAGCGGGACCTACAATGAGCAGTTCTTC. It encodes CASSYLRTSGTYNEQFF.

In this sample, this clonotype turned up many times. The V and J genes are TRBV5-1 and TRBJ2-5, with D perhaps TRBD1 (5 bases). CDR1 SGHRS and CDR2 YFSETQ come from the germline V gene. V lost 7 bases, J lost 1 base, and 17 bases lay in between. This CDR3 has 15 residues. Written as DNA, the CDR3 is TGCGCCAGCTCCCAGACAGCTCGCTCCCAAGAGACCCAGTACTTC. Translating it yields CASSQTARSQETQYF.